Listed below are T cell receptor beta chains from one sample, sequenced in a study of blood T cell repertoires in COVID-19. Sequencing used immunoSEQ multiplex PCR; TCRdb keeps in-frame clones, though not all of them. Of 130,000 or so clones in the sample, about 83% were seen once. Sequences were obtained from peripheral blood. These receptors were collected from a human donor in a cohort sampled during active COVID-19. CDR3s include the opening cysteine and the closing phenylalanine or tryptophan.

len	v_gene	j_gene	CDR3aa
16	TRBV7-6	TRBJ2-2	CASSLSRAPSTGELFF
14	TRBV10-3	TRBJ1-2	CAISELSGGGGYTF
13	TRBV7-6	TRBJ1-4	CASSPGGNEKLFF
16	TRBV7-2	TRBJ2-2	CASSSTSGSSRRELFF
16	TRBV27	TRBJ2-1	CASSPSLGRAYNEQFF
14	TRBV6-4	TRBJ2-3	CASSGLAGGDTQYF
14	TRBV5-1	TRBJ2-1	CASSLGLGDNEQFF
13	TRBV11-2	TRBJ1-2	CASSPAGTGGYTF
15	TRBV24-1	TRBJ2-1	CATSDWTSGSSEQFF
12	TRBV10-2	TRBJ2-5	CASSQGRETQYF
14	TRBV6-5	TRBJ2-7	CASSSSGRLYEQYF
15	TRBV21-1	TRBJ1-5	CASSKTGVIGQPQHF
15	TRBV7-8	TRBJ1-6	CASSLASGASSPLHF
13	TRBV27	TRBJ2-2	CASSHGGTGELFF
13	TRBV14	TRBJ1-1	CASRTTGWTEAFF
15	TRBV6-6	TRBJ2-2	CASSHTASNTGELFF
15	TRBV7-8	TRBJ1-6	CASSRGQGALSPLHF
13	TRBV11-3	TRBJ1-1	CASSGTLNTEAFF
15	TRBV18	TRBJ2-7	CASSPERDSVYEQYF
16	TRBV5-1	TRBJ2-7	CASSDGGLARSYEQYF
14	TRBV9	TRBJ2-3	CASSVGRGTDTQYF
15	TRBV2	TRBJ2-7	CASVPTGTAHYEQYF
19	TRBV14	TRBJ2-5	CASSPLLLISEGGRETQYF
16	TRBV6-1	TRBJ2-5	CASRESRGAVGETQYF
17	TRBV4-2	TRBJ2-3	CASSQDPSGGGTDTQYF
14	TRBV18	TRBJ1-2	CASSPSQANYGYTF
15	TRBV19	TRBJ2-3	CASSYPSGTTDTQYF
14	TRBV7-2	TRBJ1-6	CASSFRDRGSPLHF
15	TRBV19	TRBJ2-7	CASSISKGLGYEQYF
15	TRBV28	TRBJ2-3	CASSSLRGSADTQYF
12	TRBV19	TRBJ1-1	CASSATGYEAFF
14	TRBV7-3	TRBJ1-1	CASSLAGGGSEAFF
14	TRBV3-1/TRBV3-2	TRBJ2-7	CASSQGVITYEQYF
13	TRBV11-2	TRBJ1-1	CASSLPLRTEAFF
17	TRBV4-3	TRBJ2-7	CASSLPSLDQAGYEQYF
15	TRBV7-2	TRBJ1-5	CASSFNRGKGQPQHF
13	TRBV30	TRBJ1-1	CAWSVGDWTEAFF